Listed here are 23 T cell receptor beta chains from one sample, sequenced in a study of cytomegalovirus exposure and HLA in healthy donors. The PCR had 60 Vbeta and 13 Jbeta primers. The table came from immunoSEQ multiplex PCR; TCRdb's copy has only in-frame clones and leaves some out. The sample lists under 150,000 clones, over 70% occurring once. Input material: PBMCs. These receptors originate from a woman aged 35 to 49 in good health and CMV-seronegative.

V and J are TRBV5-6 and TRBJ2-1, with a weak D call TRBD2 (6 bases). The CDR3 runs to 13 residues. Deletions cut 0 bases from V and 7 bases from J, with 8 bases between. From germline, CDR1 is SGHDT and CDR2 YYEEEE. The CDR3: CASSLGTINEQFF. The CDR3 bases are TGTGCCAGCAGCTTGGGGACTATAAATGAGCAGTTCTTC.

The gene calls are TRBV9 and TRBJ1-5, with a possible D match to TRBD1 (6 bases). Germline values: CDR1 SGDLS, CDR2 YYNGEE. This CDR3 contains 14 residues. Between the trimmed V and J ends, which lost 4 bases and 4 bases, there was a span of 12 bases. In DNA form, the CDR3 reads TGTGCCAGCAGCTTGGGACAAGATAATCAGCCCCAGCATTTT. Encoded protein: CASSLGQDNQPQHF. The whole variable domain, remainder taken from reference TRBV9 and TRBJ1-5, is DSGVTQTPKHLITATGQRVTLRCSPRSGDLSVYWYQQSLDQGLQFLIQYYNGEERAKGNILERFSAQQFPDLHSELNLSSLELGDSALYFCASSLGQDNQPQHFGDGTRLSIL.

This rearrangement joins TRBV4-1 to TRBJ2-5; TRBD1 aligns across 9 bases. V lost 4 bases to trimming and J lost 4 bases; unmatched junction nucleotides: 13. Germline V CDR1 and CDR2: MGHRA, YSYEKL. CDR3 length: 17 residues. CDR3 bases: TGCGCCAGCAGCCGGATGGAGGGACAGGGCTTCTTAGAGACCCAGTACTTC. This translates into CASSRMEGQGFLETQYF.

The sample holds a few counts of this clone. This chain links TRBV19 with TRBJ1-2; 9 nucleotides agree with TRBD1. CDR3 length: 15 residues. Trimming took 3 bases from V and 2 from J; bases not matched to a gene: 4. Germline CDR1 reads LNHDA; CDR2 reads SQIVND (reference sequence). CDR3: CASSIDRGANYGYTF. CDR3 nucleotide sequence: TGTGCCAGTAGTATTGACAGGGGGGCCAACTATGGCTACACCTTC.

CDR3 DNA: TGTGCCAGCAGCTACCAGCGGGTAACTAGCACAGATACGCAGTATTTT. It codes for CASSYQRVTSTDTQYF. The V call is TRBV7-6, the J call TRBJ2-3, with D tentatively TRBD2 (6 bases). V was trimmed by 4 bases and J by 0 bases, leaving 14 bases between them. This CDR3 contains 16 residues. CDR1 and CDR2 (germline): SGHVS, FNYEAQ.

This rearrangement joins TRBV7-2 to TRBJ2-5; 9 nucleotides match TRBD2. The J call may be mistaken, given a closer DNA end match to TRBJ2-7. The CDR3 runs 15 residues. The germline gives CDR1 SGHTA, CDR2 FQGNSA. CDR3 sequence (DNA): TGTGCCAGCAGCTTACGGGACGCGGGAGGGGACGAGCAGTACTTC. The encoded protein is CASSLRDAGGDEQYF.

This rearrangement joins TRBV13 to TRBJ2-7; 7 bases line up with TRBD1. Germline-derived CDR1 and CDR2 are PRHDT and FYEKMQ (reference sequence). There are 14 residues in the CDR3. J lost 0 bases, V lost 5 bases, and 4 bases had no gene match. CDR3 nucleotides: TGTGCCAGCAGCCCTAGGGACAGCTCCTACGAGCAGTACTTC. It yields the protein CASSPRDSSYEQYF.

This CDR3 is CASSSPSPGRGRVYTF. Here the CDR3 DNA reads TGTGCCAGCAGCTCACCCTCCCCAGGCAGGGGGCGCGTCTACACCTTC. The rearrangement uses TRBV9 and TRBJ1-2; 8 nucleotides line up with TRBD1. This CDR3 has 16 residues. CDR1 is SGDLS, CDR2 YYNGEE, per germline. V was pared by 4 bases and J by 10 bases, with 18 bases of the junction left unmatched.

J is TRBJ2-5 and V is TRBV7-2; 10 nucleotides match TRBD1. The V segment lost 4 bases and the J segment 5 bases; nucleotides outside the gene matches: 7. CDR1 is SGHTA and CDR2 is FQGNSA in the germline V gene. CDR3 size: 15 residues. Written as DNA, the CDR3 is TGTGCCAGCAGCTACGGGACAGGGGTCGGGGAGACCCAGTACTTC. Amino acid sequence: CASSYGTGVGETQYF.

V is TRBV29-1 and J is TRBJ2-5; tentative D call: TRBD2 (6 bases). The CDR3 is made up of 13 amino acids. V lost 6 bases and J lost 2, with 13 bases in between. Looked up from germline, CDR1 is SQVTM and CDR2 is ANQGSEA. The CDR3 sequence: CSVPAEGQETQYF. Here the CDR3 DNA reads TGCAGCGTGCCAGCGGAGGGACAAGAGACCCAGTACTTC.

The rearrangement links TRBV5-1 to TRBJ2-7; a possible D gene is TRBD2 (6 bases). This CDR3 comprises 15 residues. Germline V gene sequence: CDR1 SGHRS, CDR2 YFSETQ. Trimming removed 4 bases at V and 2 bases at J, with 16 bases between. The CDR3 bases are TGCGCCAGCAGCCCGTTAGGGGAGCGGGCCTACGAGCAGTACTTC. Amino acid sequence: CASSPLGERAYEQYF.

The rearrangement links TRBV12-5 to TRBJ2-7; D gene unclear. Per germline, CDR1 LGHNT and CDR2 FRNRAP. There are 12 residues in the CDR3. Trimming cost V 0 bases and J 5 bases, with 5 bases left between them. The CDR3 DNA follows: TGTGCTAGTGGTTTGGTACTCCACGAGCAGTACTTC. Translating gives CASGLVLHEQYF.

The chain employs TRBV19 and TRBJ1-1; D perhaps matches TRBD1 (5 bases). V gave up 1 base and J gave up 4 bases, with 10 bases separating them. Germline CDR1 LNHDA, CDR2 SQIVND (reference sequence). CDR3 size: 14 residues. The chain's CDR3 is CASSIGQGITEAFF. CDR3 nucleotide sequence: TGTGCCAGTAGTATAGGGCAGGGAATCACTGAAGCTTTCTTT.

The gene calls are TRBV27 and TRBJ2-7, with 12 nucleotides matching TRBD2. Germline CDR1 and CDR2: MNHEY and SMNVEV (reference sequence). The CDR3 runs to 16 residues. After removal of 2 bases from V and 5 bases from J, the junction contained 7 bases not matched to a gene. CDR3 residues: CASSLLRTSGVHEQYF. The CDR3 region has the DNA TGTGCCAGCAGTTTACTCCGGACTAGCGGGGTCCACGAGCAGTACTTC.

The V call is TRBV6-5, the J call TRBJ1-2, with a weak D call TRBD1 (5 bases). CDR1 and CDR2 from the germline V gene are MNHEY and SVGAGI. Trimming took off 5 bases at V and 5 bases at J, with 15 bases between the two ends. This CDR3 comprises 14 residues. CDR3 region: CASSSSQGRYGYTF. The CDR3 DNA is TGTGCCAGCAGTAGTTCGCAGGGCCGGTATGGCTACACCTTC.

Notes on this clone: The junction differs from germline at one of its ends, possibly a read error. The V gene is TRBV4-3, the J gene TRBJ2-2, with a weak D call TRBD2 (6 bases). CDR1 is LGHNA and CDR2 is YSLEER in the germline V gene. This CDR3 has 15 residues. In nucleotides, the CDR3 is TGCACCAGCAGCCGACGACTAGGCTCCACCGGGGAGCTGTTTTTT. This gives the protein CTSSRRLGSTGELFF.

The chain employs TRBV6-1 and TRBJ1-1; D is unresolved. CDR1 is MNHNS and CDR2 is SASEGT in the germline V gene. The CDR3 is made up of 11 amino acids. V lost 5 bases, J lost 4 bases, and 5 bases lay in between. Here the CDR3 DNA reads TGTGCCAGCAGTCTCGGCACTGAAGCTTTCTTT. As protein: CASSLGTEAFF.

This clone was picked up one time. The chain recombines TRBV27 with TRBJ2-7; 10 bases are shared with TRBD2. This CDR3 has 16 residues. In germline, CDR1 is MNHEY, CDR2 SMNVEV (reference sequence). The V segment lost 4 bases and the J segment 3 bases; nucleotides outside the gene matches: 9. The DNA of the CDR3 is TGTGCCAGCAGTTCTCGAGATTCTAGCGGGAGCTACGAGCAGTACTTC. Protein sequence: CASSSRDSSGSYEQYF.

About this clone: Other DNA sequences from this sample encode an identical CDR3 as well. This chain links TRBV5-6 with TRBJ2-7; D call uncertain. V was pared by 0 bases and J by 4 bases, with 5 bases between. The CDR3 extends over 12 amino acids. CDR1 is SGHDT and CDR2 is YYEEEE in the germline V gene. The CDR3 reads CASSLGAYEQYF. The CDR3 DNA follows: TGTGCCAGCAGCTTGGGCGCATACGAGCAGTACTTC.

The rearrangement uses TRBV5-4 and TRBJ2-5; TRBD2 matches 8 bases. This CDR3 spans 16 amino acids. V trimming: 0 bases; J trimming: 3 bases; junction bases outside the gene matches: 7. Germline CDR1 reads SGHNT; CDR2 reads YYREEE (reference sequence). The CDR3 reads CASSLAGGGEKETQYF. The CDR3 DNA reads TGTGCCAGCAGCTTGGCGGGAGGGGGAGAGAAAGAGACCCAGTACTTC.

The CDR3 DNA reads TGTGCCAGCAGGCCGAGCGAACAGGGTTATGGCTACACCTTC. It is translated as CASRPSEQGYGYTF. The chain links TRBV7-9 to TRBJ1-2; weak D call: TRBD1 (6 bases). This CDR3 has 14 residues. Germline V lookup: CDR1 SEHNR, CDR2 FQNEAQ (reference sequence). V lost 6 bases to trimming and J lost 5 bases, with 16 bases between them. Full variable domain (outside the CDR3, taken from reference TRBV7-9 and TRBJ1-2): DTGVSQNPRHKITKRGQNVTFRCDPISEHNRLYWYRQTLGQGPEFLTYFQNEAQLEKSRLLSDRFSAERPKGSFSTLEIQRTEQGDSAMYLCASRPSEQGYGYTFGSGTRLTVV.

The chain joins TRBV5-1 to TRBJ2-3; 7 bases are a match to TRBD1. V lost 0 bases and J lost 4; bases outside the gene matches: 5. The CDR3 sequence is 15 residues long. CDR1 SGHRS and CDR2 YFSETQ come from the germline V gene. The CDR3: CASSLGGGVADTQYF. The CDR3 DNA follows: TGCGCCAGCAGCTTGGGAGGGGGCGTAGCAGATACGCAGTATTTT.

The gene calls are TRBV7-9 and TRBJ1-1; 8 nucleotides agree with TRBD1. CDR1 and CDR2 (germline): SEHNR, FQNEAQ (reference sequence). This CDR3 is built from 14 residues. V was pared by 3 bases and J by 10 bases, with 10 bases of the junction left unmatched. The CDR3 loop is CASSLTPGTGGAFF. CDR3 nucleotide sequence: TGTGCCAGCAGCTTGACTCCCGGGACAGGCGGAGCTTTCTTT. Full variable domain (missing parts from reference TRBV7-9 and TRBJ1-1): DTGVSQNPRHKITKRGQNVTFRCDPISEHNRLYWYRQTLGQGPEFLTYFQNEAQLEKSRLLSDRFSAERPKGSFSTLEIQRTEQGDSAMYLCASSLTPGTGGAFFGQGTRLTVV.